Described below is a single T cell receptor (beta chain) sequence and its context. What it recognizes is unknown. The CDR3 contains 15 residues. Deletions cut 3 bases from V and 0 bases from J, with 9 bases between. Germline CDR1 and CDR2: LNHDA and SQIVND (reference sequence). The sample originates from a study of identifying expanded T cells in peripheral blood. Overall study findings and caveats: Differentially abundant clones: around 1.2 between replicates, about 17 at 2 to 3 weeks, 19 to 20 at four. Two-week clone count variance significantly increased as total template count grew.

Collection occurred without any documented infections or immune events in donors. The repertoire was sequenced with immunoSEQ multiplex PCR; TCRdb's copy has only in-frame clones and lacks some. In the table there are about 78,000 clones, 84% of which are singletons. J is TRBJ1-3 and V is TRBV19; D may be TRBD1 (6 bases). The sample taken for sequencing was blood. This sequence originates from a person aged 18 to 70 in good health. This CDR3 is CASSMGAGSGNTIYF. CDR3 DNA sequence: TGTGCCAGTAGTATGGGGGCTGGCTCTGGAAACACCATATATTTT.